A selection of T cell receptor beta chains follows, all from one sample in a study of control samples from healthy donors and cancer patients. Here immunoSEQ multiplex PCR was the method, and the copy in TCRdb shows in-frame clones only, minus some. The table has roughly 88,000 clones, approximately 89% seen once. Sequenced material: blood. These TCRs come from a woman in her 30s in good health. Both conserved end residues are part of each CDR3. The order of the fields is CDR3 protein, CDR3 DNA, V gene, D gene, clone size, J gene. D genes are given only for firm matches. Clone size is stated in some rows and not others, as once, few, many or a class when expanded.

CDR3 protein: CSVIRQGRDEKLFF
CDR3 DNA: TGCAGCGTTATCCGACAGGGACGGGATGAAAAACTGTTTTTT
V gene: TRBV29-1
D gene: TRBD1
clone size: -
J gene: TRBJ1-4

CDR3 protein: CASSPLSAGGYNEQFF
CDR3 DNA: TGCGCCAGCAGCCCCTTGTCAGCGGGAGGGTACAATGAGCAGTTCTTC
V gene: TRBV5-1
D gene: TRBD2
clone size: -
J gene: TRBJ2-1

CDR3 protein: CSAGQGGENEQYF
CDR3 DNA: TGCAGCGCAGGACAGGGCGGTGAGAACGAGCAGTACTTC
V gene: TRBV29-1
D gene: TRBD1
clone size: once
J gene: TRBJ2-7

CDR3 protein: CASSLAGTAYEQYF
CDR3 DNA: TGCGCCAGCAGCTTGGCCGGGACCGCCTACGAGCAGTACTTC
V gene: TRBV4-1
D gene: -
clone size: -
J gene: TRBJ2-7

CDR3 protein: CSVGVGNEPQHF
CDR3 DNA: TGCAGCGTTGGGGTCGGGAATGAGCCCCAGCATTTT
V gene: TRBV29-1
D gene: -
clone size: few
J gene: TRBJ1-5

CDR3 protein: CASSDLGPTDTQYF
CDR3 DNA: TGTGCCAGCAGTGACCTAGGACCCACAGATACGCAGTATTTT
V gene: TRBV6-4
D gene: -
clone size: -
J gene: TRBJ2-3

CDR3 protein: CASSPWGRNTEAFF
CDR3 DNA: TGTGCCAGCTCACCCTGGGGGCGGAACACTGAAGCTTTCTTT
V gene: TRBV18
D gene: -
clone size: -
J gene: TRBJ1-1

CDR3 protein: CAWSPGDTDTQYF
CDR3 DNA: TGTGCCTGGAGTCCGGGAGACACAGATACGCAGTATTTT
V gene: TRBV30
D gene: -
clone size: -
J gene: TRBJ2-3

CDR3 protein: CASSRAPSGEGLYEQYF
CDR3 DNA: TGTGCCAGCAGCCGGGCGCCTAGCGGAGAGGGGCTCTACGAGCAGTACTTC
V gene: TRBV27
D gene: TRBD2
clone size: -
J gene: TRBJ2-7

CDR3 protein: CASSLFAAGNTDTQYF
CDR3 DNA: TGCGCCAGCAGCTTGTTTGCGGCGGGAAACACAGATACGCAGTATTTT
V gene: TRBV5-1
D gene: -
clone size: -
J gene: TRBJ2-3